The clone carrying this T cell receptor (beta chain) was picked up a small number of times. Its antigen is as yet unknown. This record belongs to a study of blood T cells in healthy people across ages. General study points: Diversity was higher, and naive CD4+ cells more numerous, in long-lived donors than in aged donors.

The CDR3 covers 16 residues. The V and J ends lost 5 bases and 2 bases, in that order; junction bases with no gene match: 4. The germline CDR1 and CDR2 sequences are MRHNA and SNTAGT. The use of a sample-barcoded 5' primer and a J-beta primer mix characterized a second PCR of roughly 6 to 11 cycles. CDR3-containing paired-end reads numbered at least 2.5 million in each sample. TCRdb recomputed calls from the 5' RACE reads with MiXCR, one row per CDR3 protein. Found here are about 510,000 distinct CDR3 sequences, about 25% of them singletons; the top ten hold over 3.5%. These data were also filed under a second study, of T cells of mothers and their children.

The sample taken for sequencing was blood. The source of this sequence is a boy younger than 10 in good health. The chain recombines TRBV6-4 with TRBJ2-3, with 13 bases lining up with TRBD2. The DNA of the CDR3 is TGTGCCAGCAGTCGGACTAGCGGGAGCCCCACAGATACGCAGTATTTT. The encoded protein is CASSRTSGSPTDTQYF.